Shown below are 9 T cell receptor beta chains from a single sample sequenced in a study of T cell responses to AZD1222 COVID-19 vaccine. Using immunoSEQ multiplex PCR, the repertoire was profiled, and TCRdb retains in-frame clones only, with some absent. Reported are 150,000 or so clones; the ten largest clones contain around 2.2%. Sequenced: peripheral blood. These receptors were obtained from an adult in good health.

The chain carries TRBV2 and TRBJ1-3; D is uncertain. The CDR3 spans 14 residues. V was trimmed by 3 bases and J by 6 bases, leaving 12 bases between them. In germline, CDR1 is SNHLY, CDR2 FYNNEI. The CDR3 DNA is TGTGCCAGCAGTGACAGAGGGTATGCAAACACCATATATTTT. Translated, it gives CASSDRGYANTIYF. Variable domain in full (rest from reference TRBV2 and TRBJ1-3): EPEVTQTPSHQVTQMGQEVILRCVPISNHLYFYWYRQILGQKVEFLVSFYNNEISEKSEIFDDQFSVERPDGSNFTLKIRSTKLEDSAMYFCASSDRGYANTIYFGEGSWLTVV.

The chain combines TRBV18 with TRBJ2-2; D may be TRBD2 (5 bases). The CDR3 covers 15 residues. The V gene lost 1 base and the J gene lost 0 bases, with 6 bases spanning the gap. The germline CDR1 and CDR2 sequences are KGHSH and LQKENI. The CDR3 region has the DNA TGTGCCAGCTCACCACGGGAGTCGAACACCGGGGAGCTGTTTTTT. Translating it yields CASSPRESNTGELFF.

CDR3 nucleotides: TGTGCCAGCAGTCTGGGCGATAACTATGGCTACACCTTC. Encoded protein: CASSLGDNYGYTF. V and J are TRBV3-1 (or the pseudogene TRBV3-2) and TRBJ1-2; unclear D gene. V was cut by 6 bases and J by 1 base, with 9 bases left in between. The germline V gene encodes CDR1 LGHDT and CDR2 YNNKEL (reference sequence). The CDR3 is 13 residues long.

The chain couples TRBV5-4 to TRBJ1-1; D remains ambiguous. Germline V gene sequence: CDR1 SGHNT, CDR2 YYREEE (reference sequence). There are 13 residues in the CDR3. Trimming left V 0 bases short and J 0 bases short, with 3 bases between. CDR3 bases: TGTGCCAGCAGCTTGGACTTGAACACTGAAGCTTTCTTT. This translates into CASSLDLNTEAFF.

The chain carries TRBV5-1 and TRBJ1-5; the match to TRBD1 covers 8 bases. This CDR3 contains 14 residues. The germline V gene has CDR1 SGHRS and CDR2 YFSETQ. Unmatched junction bases numbered 1, after V lost 0 bases and J lost 5 bases. CDR3 sequence: CASSLEQGDQPQHF. The CDR3 region has the DNA TGCGCCAGCAGCTTGGAACAGGGGGATCAGCCCCAGCATTTT.

The chain links TRBV9 to TRBJ2-5; 7 bases line up with TRBD1. Losses at the gene ends were 3 bases for V and 5 bases for J; bases not matched to a gene: 7. The CDR3 has 14 residues. The germline CDR1 and CDR2 sequences are SGDLS and YYNGEE. CDR3 amino acids: CASSARQGRETQYF. The CDR3 nucleotides read TGTGCCAGCAGCGCTAGACAGGGTCGGGAGACCCAGTACTTC. Full variable domain (outside the CDR3, taken from reference TRBV9 and TRBJ2-5): DSGVTQTPKHLITATGQRVTLRCSPRSGDLSVYWYQQSLDQGLQFLIQYYNGEERAKGNILERFSAQQFPDLHSELNLSSLELGDSALYFCASSARQGRETQYFGPGTRLLVL.

The chain combines TRBV20-1 with TRBJ1-4; D gene ambiguous. Trimming took off 3 bases at V and 10 bases at J, with 9 bases between the two ends. Germline loops: CDR1 DFQATT, CDR2 SNEGSKA (reference sequence). The CDR3 consists of 11 residues. The DNA of the CDR3 is TGCAGTGCTAGTTCGGTCGGAAAACTGTTTTTT. As protein: CSASSVGKLFF.

This chain joins TRBV12-3 or TRBV12-4 and TRBJ1-2; D is ambiguous. The V gene lost 5 bases and the J gene lost 8 bases, with 12 bases spanning the gap. The CDR3 is made up of 12 amino acids. The CDR3 reads CASSPRGYGYTF. The CDR3 DNA follows: TGTGCCAGCAGTCCCCGGGGATACGGCTACACCTTC.

The J gene is TRBJ1-1, the V gene TRBV4-1, with D maybe TRBD1 (6 bases). This CDR3 is built from 17 residues. Germline V gives CDR1 MGHRA, CDR2 YSYEKL. The V end lost 4 bases, the J end lost 1 base, and 19 bases lay between the germline ends. The CDR3 nucleotides are TGCGCCAGCAGCCGCCCCACAGGGATGGGCCCGAACACTGAAGCTTTCTTT. Its protein is CASSRPTGMGPNTEAFF.